Given below is one TCR beta chain in context. The V and J ends lost 2 bases and 2 bases, in that order; junction bases with no gene match: 2. From germline, CDR1 is SEHNR and CDR2 FQNEAQ (reference sequence). This CDR3 contains 14 residues. Some clones are missing from TCRdb's copy, which holds only in-frame ones; the method was immunoSEQ multiplex PCR. Altogether around 33,000 clones are present, roughly 80% being singletons, with the ten largest covering around 3.8%. The sample comes from a study of PD-L1 blockade in urothelial cancer. About the study: Blood-derived samples held a median approximately 140,000 T cells.

The patients had locally advanced or metastatic urothelial carcinoma. The input for sequencing was PBMCs, taken around atezolizumab (anti-PD-L1) treatment. This clonotype originated in a man in his 70s with urothelial cancer. The chain recombines TRBV7-9 with TRBJ1-2; 7 bases map to TRBD1. CDR3 protein: CASSLRTGNYGYTF. The CDR3 nucleotides read TGTGCCAGCAGCTTAAGGACAGGCAACTATGGCTACACCTTC.